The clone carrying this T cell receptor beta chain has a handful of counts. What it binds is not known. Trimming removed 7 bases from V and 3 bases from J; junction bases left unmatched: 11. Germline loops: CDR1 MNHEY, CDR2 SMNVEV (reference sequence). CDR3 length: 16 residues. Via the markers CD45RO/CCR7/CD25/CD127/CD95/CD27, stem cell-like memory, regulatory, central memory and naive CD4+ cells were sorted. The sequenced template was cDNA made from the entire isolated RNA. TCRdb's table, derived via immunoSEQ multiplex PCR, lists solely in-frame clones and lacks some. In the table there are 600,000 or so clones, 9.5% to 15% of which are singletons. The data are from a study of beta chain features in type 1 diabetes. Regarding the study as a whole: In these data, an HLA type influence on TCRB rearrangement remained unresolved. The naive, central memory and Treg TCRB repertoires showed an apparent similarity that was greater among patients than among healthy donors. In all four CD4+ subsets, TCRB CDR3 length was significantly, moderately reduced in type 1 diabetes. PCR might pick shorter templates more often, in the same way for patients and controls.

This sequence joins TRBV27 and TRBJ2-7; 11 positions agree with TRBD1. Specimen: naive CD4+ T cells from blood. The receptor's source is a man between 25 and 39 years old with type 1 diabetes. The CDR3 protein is CASTRSGTGGYYEQYF. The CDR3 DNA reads TGTGCCAGCACCAGATCCGGGACAGGGGGATACTACGAGCAGTACTTC.